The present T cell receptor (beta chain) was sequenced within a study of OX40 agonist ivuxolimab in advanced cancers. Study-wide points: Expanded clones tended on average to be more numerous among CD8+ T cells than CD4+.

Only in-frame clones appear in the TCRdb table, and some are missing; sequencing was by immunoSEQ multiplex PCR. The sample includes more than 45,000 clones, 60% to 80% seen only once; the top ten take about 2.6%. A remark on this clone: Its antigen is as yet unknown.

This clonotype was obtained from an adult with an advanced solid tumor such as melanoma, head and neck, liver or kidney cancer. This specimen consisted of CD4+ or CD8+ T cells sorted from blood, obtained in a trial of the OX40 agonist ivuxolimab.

CDR3 in DNA: TGTGCCAGCAGTACGTGGGGTAGTACAAATGAGCAGTTCTTC. Translation: CASSTWGSTNEQFF. The chain combines TRBV6-5 with TRBJ2-1; D is uncertain. V was trimmed by 5 bases and J by 7 bases, leaving 15 bases between them. In germline, CDR1 is MNHEY, CDR2 SVGAGI. The CDR3 runs to 14 residues.